The 19 T cell receptor beta chains below all came from one sample that was sequenced in a study of blood T cell repertoires in COVID-19. Assay: immunoSEQ multiplex PCR; the TCRdb copy retains only in-frame clones and omits some. This table has tens of thousands of clones, more than 75% appearing once. Specimen: peripheral blood. Source of these receptors: a woman of 80 years or more with acute or convalescent COVID-19.

This clone was picked up one time. The V gene is TRBV7-3, the J gene TRBJ2-1; maybe TRBD2 (6 bases). V was trimmed by 2 bases and J by 10 bases, leaving 12 bases between them. The CDR3 covers 13 residues. Germline CDR1 reads SGHTA; CDR2 reads FQGTGA. CDR3 nucleotides: TGTGCCAGCAGCTTAGTTTCCGGGAGAGAGCAGTTCTTC. Translated, it gives CASSLVSGREQFF.

The rearrangement uses TRBV7-2 and TRBJ1-2, with a tentative D call TRBD1 (6 bases). V shed 7 bases and J shed 5 bases, with 26 bases lying between them. CDR3 length equals 17 residues. Germline-derived CDR1 and CDR2 are SGHTA and FQGNSA. Here the CDR3 reads CASTNAAGGGTWYGYTF. The DNA of the CDR3 is TGTGCCAGCACCAACGCGGCGGGGGGGGGCACGTGGTATGGCTACACCTTC.

The CDR3 is CASSLTSGRNTDTQYF. CDR3 sequence (DNA): TGTGCCAGCAGCCTTACTAGCGGGAGGAATACAGATACGCAGTATTTT. The rearrangement uses TRBV7-9 and TRBJ2-3; 12 nucleotides align to TRBD2. The V gene end was trimmed by 5 bases and the J gene end by 3 bases; junction bases not matched to a gene: 6. In germline, CDR1 is SEHNR, CDR2 FQNEAQ (reference sequence). This CDR3 is 16 amino acids long.

The V gene is TRBV2, the J gene TRBJ2-6; TRBD1 matches 8 bases. CDR3 length equals 15 residues. From germline, CDR1 is SNHLY and CDR2 FYNNEI. J was trimmed by 2 bases and V by 6 bases; bases with no gene match: 3. The CDR3 spells CASREQGAGANVLTF. CDR3 sequence (DNA): TGTGCCAGCAGGGAACAGGGGGCTGGGGCCAACGTCCTGACTTTC.

CDR3 nucleotides: TGTGCCAGCAGCTTAGATTTCTCCAGGGACAATGAGCAGTTCTTC. It codes for CASSLDFSRDNEQFF. The genes are TRBV5-6 and TRBJ2-1; TRBD1 might be the D (5 bases). In germline, CDR1 is SGHDT, CDR2 YYEEEE. With 2 bases removed from V and 5 bases from J, the gap between germline ends came to 14 bases. There are 15 residues in the CDR3.

A few counts support this clone. The chain has TRBV12-5 and TRBJ2-1; tentative D call: TRBD2 (5 bases). V shed 7 bases and J shed 0 bases, with 13 bases lying between them. Germline lookup yields CDR1 LGHNT and CDR2 FRNRAP. The CDR3 extends over 15 amino acids. This CDR3 reads CASDPDWGSYNEQFF. CDR3 DNA: TGTGCTAGTGACCCGGACTGGGGCTCCTACAATGAGCAGTTCTTC. The full variable domain, its missing parts supplied by reference TRBV12-5 and TRBJ2-1, is DARVTQTPRHKVTEMGQEVTMRCQPILGHNTVFWYRQTMMQGLELLAYFRNRAPLDDSGMPKDRFSAEMPDATLATLKIQPSEPRDSAVYFCASDPDWGSYNEQFFGPGTRLTVL.

The chain has TRBV10-3 and TRBJ1-2; 10 bases line up with TRBD1. Trimming took 3 bases from V and 7 from J; bases not matched to a gene: 2. CDR1 is ENHRY and CDR2 is SYGVKD in the germline V gene. This CDR3 has 13 amino acids. Written as DNA, the CDR3 is TGTGCCATCAGTGAAGGGACAGGGGCTGGCTACACCTTC. Amino acid sequence: CAISEGTGAGYTF.

The DNA of the CDR3 is TGCAGTGCTACCAATGGCCAGCCCCAGCATTTT. It is translated as CSATNGQPQHF. The chain combines TRBV20-1 with TRBJ1-5; D is unclear. CDR1 is DFQATT and CDR2 is SNEGSKA in the germline V gene (reference sequence). V lost 4 bases and J 7 bases, leaving 8 bases between the germline ends. The CDR3 extends over 11 amino acids.

The chain has TRBV6-5 and TRBJ2-7; D might be TRBD2 (5 bases). V was cut by 0 bases and J by 1 base, with 13 bases left in between. The germline V gene has CDR1 MNHEY and CDR2 SVGAGI. CDR3 size: 16 residues. CDR3 sequence (DNA): TGTGCCAGCAGTTACTCGACTACGGGAAAATCCTACGAGCAGTACTTC. It translates to CASSYSTTGKSYEQYF.

CDR3 amino acids: CASSLTAGRSEGYTF. The DNA of the CDR3 is TGCGCCAGCAGCTTGACGGCAGGAAGGTCGGAAGGCTACACCTTC. This chain joins TRBV5-1 and TRBJ1-2, with D uncertain. The CDR3 sequence is 15 residues long. V lost 1 base to trimming and J lost 8 bases, with 18 bases between them. Germline V gives CDR1 SGHRS, CDR2 YFSETQ.

The chain carries TRBV7-3 and TRBJ2-1; TRBD2 aligns across 15 bases. CDR1 and CDR2 (germline): SGHTA, FQGTGA. The length of the CDR3 is 17 residues. After removal of 5 bases from V and 5 bases from J, the junction contained 7 bases not matched to a gene. The chain's CDR3 is CASSQRTSGRADNEQFF. Here the CDR3 DNA reads TGTGCCAGCAGCCAAAGGACTAGCGGGAGGGCTGACAATGAGCAGTTCTTC.

This chain links TRBV27 with TRBJ2-3; 9 bases fit TRBD1. The CDR3 spans 15 residues. Losses at the gene ends were 5 bases for V and 3 bases for J; bases not matched to a gene: 6. The germline gives CDR1 MNHEY, CDR2 SMNVEV (reference sequence). CDR3 DNA sequence: TGTGCCAGCAGTACTCGGACAGGGGTGACAGATACGCAGTATTTT. Its protein is CASSTRTGVTDTQYF.

The chain carries TRBV5-4 and TRBJ1-1; the D gene is possibly TRBD1 (6 bases). The ends were cut back, 0 bases at V and 1 base at J, with 13 bases in the middle. Germline CDR1 is SGHNT and CDR2 is YYREEE (reference sequence). The CDR3 contains 16 residues. The CDR3 DNA follows: TGTGCCAGCAGCTTGGACTGGACAGACCAGAACACTGAAGCTTTCTTT. It specifies CASSLDWTDQNTEAFF.

This chain connects TRBV3-1 (or the pseudogene TRBV3-2) to TRBJ2-4; 11 bases align to TRBD2. There are 17 residues in the CDR3. Germline CDR1 is LGHDT and CDR2 is YNNKEL (reference sequence). V lost 4 bases and J lost 0; bases outside the gene matches: 5. The CDR3 loop reads CASSPRLAGTAKNIQYF. CDR3 bases: TGTGCCAGCAGCCCCCGACTAGCGGGAACAGCCAAAAACATTCAGTACTTC.

The CDR3 reads CASSYPLAGGRETQYF. In DNA form, the CDR3 reads TGTGCCAGCAGTTACCCCCTGGCAGGGGGACGAGAGACCCAGTACTTC. The chain couples TRBV6-2 or TRBV6-3 to TRBJ2-5, with TRBD1 matching over 7 bases. With V trimmed by 2 bases and J by 4 bases, 10 bases remained unmatched. This CDR3 is 16 amino acids long. Germline loops: CDR1 MNHEY, CDR2 SVGEGT.

This clone was seen a single time. The J gene is TRBJ2-3, the V gene TRBV6-6; 9 bases match TRBD1. This CDR3 has 16 amino acids. The V segment lost 2 bases and the J segment 6 bases; nucleotides outside the gene matches: 9. Germline V gives CDR1 MNHNY, CDR2 SVGAGI (reference sequence). DNA of the CDR3: TGTGCCAGCAGTTACACTACAGGGGGCGCGCTGGATACGCAGTATTTT. Translated, it gives CASSYTTGGALDTQYF.

The chain recombines TRBV6-5 with TRBJ1-2; D remains ambiguous. The ends were cut back, 2 bases at V and 3 bases at J, with 7 bases in the middle. CDR3 length: 13 amino acids. CDR1 is MNHEY, CDR2 SVGAGI, per germline. The CDR3 loop reads CASSYGQDYGYTF. The DNA for the CDR3 is TGTGCCAGCAGTTACGGGCAGGACTATGGCTACACCTTC.

This clone was detected ten times or more. The chain recombines TRBV27 with TRBJ1-1, with D perhaps TRBD1 (5 bases). Germline V gene sequence: CDR1 MNHEY, CDR2 SMNVEV (reference sequence). V shed 6 bases and J shed 7 bases, with 21 bases lying between them. The CDR3 extends over 15 amino acids. CDR3 amino acids: CASSYGGRILGEAFF. For the CDR3, the DNA is TGTGCCAGCAGCTACGGGGGGAGAATCTTAGGTGAAGCTTTCTTT.

V is TRBV27 and J is TRBJ1-5, with 9 bases aligning to TRBD1. The germline V gene encodes CDR1 MNHEY and CDR2 SMNVEV (reference sequence). Unmatched junction bases numbered 3, after V lost 6 bases and J lost 0 bases. The CDR3 runs 15 residues. The CDR3 loop reads CASRGTGYSNQPQHF. In nucleotides, the CDR3 is TGTGCCAGCAGGGGGACAGGGTATAGCAATCAGCCCCAGCATTTT.